Below, 24 T cell receptor beta chains from the same sample are listed, as sequenced in a study of STAT3 mutations in large granular lymphocyte leukemia. Their target antigens are unknown. Assay used: immunoSEQ multiplex PCR; TCRdb lists only in-frame clones, some missing. Found here are 9,500 to 12,000 clones, around 90% of them singletons; the top ten hold about 35%. Broader study findings: Every T-LGLL patient had at least one immunodominant TCRbeta clonotype.

The sequencing input was peripheral blood mononuclear cells. These receptors all come from a man in his sixties with T-cell large granular lymphocyte leukemia. Some clones in this sample may be carry-over from other donors' samples.

The J gene is TRBJ2-7, the V gene TRBV6-6; D unclear. The V and J ends lost 2 bases and 4 bases respectively, with 12 bases between them. Germline CDR1 reads MNHNY; CDR2 reads SVGAGI (reference sequence). The CDR3 covers 14 residues. Written as DNA, the CDR3 is TGTGCCAGCAGTTACACCCGAGGACCGTACGAGCAGTACTTC. Translation: CASSYTRGPYEQYF.

The J gene is TRBJ1-4, the V gene TRBV29-1; 7 bases are a match to TRBD1. Germline loops: CDR1 SQVTM, CDR2 ANQGSEA. V trimming: 4 bases; J trimming: 5 bases; junction bases outside the gene matches: 4. CDR3 length equals 13 residues. The CDR3, as DNA: TGCAGCGTTGCCGGGACAGCAAATGAAAAACTGTTTTTT. This encodes CSVAGTANEKLFF.

The chain joins TRBV11-2 to TRBJ2-1; TRBD1 or TRBD2 may be the D gene (5 bases each). The CDR3 runs to 16 residues. Trimming shortened V by 5 bases and J by 5 bases, and 19 bases separated the two germline ends. Germline values: CDR1 SGHAT, CDR2 FQNNGV. CDR3: CASSPRELPLDNEQFF. Written as DNA, the CDR3 is TGTGCCAGCAGCCCCAGGGAGCTACCCTTAGACAATGAGCAGTTCTTC.

This sequence joins TRBV30 and TRBJ2-3; D gene unclear. This CDR3 has 14 amino acids. The V end was cut by 5 bases, the J end by 8 bases, with 20 bases between. CDR1 is GTSNPN, CDR2 SVGIG, per germline (reference sequence). This CDR3 is CAWGPSPLLGTQYF. In nucleotides, the CDR3 is TGTGCCTGGGGTCCTTCGCCCCTCCTGGGTACGCAGTATTTT.

CDR3 in DNA: TGTGCCACCAGCAGAGATCTAGGCGGGAGGGTAAATGAGCAGTTCTTC. This encodes CATSRDLGGRVNEQFF. The gene calls are TRBV15 and TRBJ2-1; 9 nucleotides agree with TRBD2. In germline, CDR1 is LNHNV, CDR2 YYDKDF (reference sequence). This CDR3 comprises 16 residues. The junction had 7 bases not matched to a gene; V was cut back by 0 bases and J by 7 bases.

This rearrangement joins TRBV9 to TRBJ2-2, with 7 positions matching TRBD1. CDR1 is SGDLS, CDR2 YYNGEE, per germline. The CDR3 consists of 13 residues. V was clipped by 2 bases and J by 6 bases; unmatched bases: 1. CDR3 coding DNA: TGTGCCAGCAGCGTGACAGGGCCCGGGGAGCTGTTTTTT. It codes for CASSVTGPGELFF.

The chain combines TRBV5-4 with TRBJ2-3, with D possibly being TRBD2 (5 bases). The germline CDR1 and CDR2 sequences are SGHNT and YYREEE (reference sequence). The V gene lost 4 bases and the J gene lost 7 bases, with 22 bases spanning the gap. The CDR3 loop spans 16 amino acids. The CDR3 nucleotides read TGTGCCAGCAGCCCCGGAGGTAGCGTGGGTGAGAATACGCAGTATTTT. It specifies CASSPGGSVGENTQYF.

The gene calls are TRBV25-1 and TRBJ1-1, with TRBD1 matching 7 bases. The germline V gene encodes CDR1 MGHDK and CDR2 SYGVNS. The CDR3 runs 16 residues. V lost 7 bases, J lost 0 bases, and 11 bases stayed unmatched. The CDR3 loop is CASTRLSGTVNTEAFF. Written as DNA, the CDR3 is TGTGCCAGCACCCGACTATCCGGGACAGTGAACACTGAAGCTTTCTTT. Filled out from reference TRBV25-1 and TRBJ1-1, the complete variable domain reads EADIYQTPRYLVIGTGKKITLECSQTMGHDKMYWYQQDPGMELHLIHYSYGVNSTEKGDLSSESTVSRIRTEHFPLTLESARPSHTSQYLCASTRLSGTVNTEAFFGQGTRLTVV.

The chain recombines TRBV7-9 with TRBJ1-5; perhaps TRBD1 as D (5 bases). Trimming shortened V by 1 base and J by 6 bases, and 10 bases separated the two germline ends. The germline CDR1 and CDR2 sequences are SEHNR and FQNEAQ (reference sequence). CDR3 length: 14 residues. This CDR3 is CASSLGGVGQPQHF. CDR3 DNA sequence: TGTGCCAGCAGCTTAGGGGGGGTCGGTCAGCCCCAGCATTTT.

The sample holds a few counts of this clone. The rearrangement uses TRBV5-1 and TRBJ1-2, with no clear D. Trimming took 1 base from V and 6 from J, leaving 13 bases between them. Germline CDR1 SGHRS, CDR2 YFSETQ. This CDR3 has 14 residues. The CDR3 sequence is CASSLIAVYDGYTF. In DNA form, the CDR3 reads TGCGCCAGCAGCTTGATCGCTGTGTATGATGGCTACACCTTC. Full variable domain (missing parts from reference TRBV5-1 and TRBJ1-2): KAGVTQTPRYLIKTRGQQVTLSCSPISGHRSVSWYQQTPGQGLQFLFEYFSETQRNKGNFPGRFSGRQFSNSRSEMNVSTLELGDSALYLCASSLIAVYDGYTFGSGTRLTVV.

This clone appeared a few times. V usage is TRBV2 and J usage is TRBJ1-1; D uncertain. This CDR3 region has 15 residues. V was shortened by 1 base and J by 1 base, with 10 bases between the two germline ends. CDR1 and CDR2 (germline): SNHLY, FYNNEI. The CDR3 sequence: CASSEVGWGNTEAFF. CDR3 DNA: TGTGCCAGCAGTGAAGTAGGATGGGGGAACACTGAAGCTTTCTTT.

The rearrangement joins TRBV7-2 to TRBJ2-3; D is uncertain. Germline V CDR1 and CDR2: SGHTA, FQGNSA. The CDR3 is 12 amino acids. With 1 base removed from V and 6 bases from J, the gap between germline ends came to 5 bases. DNA for the CDR3: TGTGCCAGCAGCTTAGTCCGGGATACGCAGTATTTT. This sequence encodes CASSLVRDTQYF.

The J gene is TRBJ2-5, the V gene TRBV10-3; a weak D match, TRBD1 (6 bases). The germline gives CDR1 ENHRY, CDR2 SYGVKD. Trimming pared 2 bases from V and 2 bases from J, leaving 6 bases between. The CDR3 runs 13 residues. CDR3 residues: CAISEGQQETQYF. CDR3 sequence (DNA): TGTGCCATCAGTGAGGGACAGCAAGAGACCCAGTACTTC.

CDR3 coding DNA: TGTGCCAGCAGCGGTCGGAGTGGGGAGACCCAGTACTTC. Amino acid sequence: CASSGRSGETQYF. This sequence joins TRBV5-4 and TRBJ2-5, with D hard to call. This CDR3 comprises 13 residues. CDR1 is SGHNT, CDR2 YYREEE, per germline (reference sequence). The V end was cut by 4 bases, the J end by 5 bases, with 12 bases between. The full variable domain, with the rest looked up from reference TRBV5-4 and TRBJ2-5, is ETGVTQSPTHLIKTRGQQVTLRCSSQSGHNTVSWYQQALGQGPQFIFQYYREEENGRGNFPPRFSGLQFPNYSSELNVNALELDDSALYLCASSGRSGETQYFGPGTRLLVL.

The chain couples TRBV11-2 to TRBJ1-1; TRBD1 matches 9 bases. The germline CDR1 and CDR2 sequences are SGHAT and FQNNGV. This CDR3 is built from 17 residues. Trimming at V came to 4 bases and at J to 2 bases, leaving 11 bases not matched to a gene. In DNA, the CDR3 is TGTGCCAGCAGCTGGACCCGGGGACAGGGACTAAACACTGAAGCTTTCTTT. This gives the protein CASSWTRGQGLNTEAFF. Full variable domain (missing parts from reference TRBV11-2 and TRBJ1-1): EAGVAQSPRYKIIEKRQSVAFWCNPISGHATLYWYQQILGQGPKLLIQFQNNGVVDDSQLPKDRFSAERLKGVDSTLKIQPAKLEDSAVYLCASSWTRGQGLNTEAFFGQGTRLTVV.

The chain links TRBV19 to TRBJ2-4; 7 positions agree with TRBD2. V was clipped by 6 bases and J by 1 base; unmatched bases: 9. In germline, CDR1 is LNHDA, CDR2 SQIVND (reference sequence). CDR3 length equals 16 residues. The CDR3 nucleotides are TGTGCCAGTAGCCTCAAGAACGGGGGGGCCAAAAACATTCAGTACTTC. This translates into CASSLKNGGAKNIQYF.

The chain couples TRBV30 to TRBJ2-2; the D call may be TRBD1 or TRBD2 (5 bases each). Trimming pared 6 bases from V and 5 bases from J, leaving 16 bases between. The CDR3 extends over 14 amino acids. Germline V gives CDR1 GTSNPN, CDR2 SVGIG (reference sequence). The chain's CDR3 is CACRGSEGTGELFF. DNA for the CDR3: TGTGCCTGTAGGGGCTCTGAGGGGACCGGGGAGCTGTTTTTT.

CDR3 coding DNA: TGTGCCAGCAGTTTGCGGCAGGGGGAGTACAATGAGCAGTTCTTC. Protein: CASSLRQGEYNEQFF. This chain links TRBV27 with TRBJ2-1; 7 bases agree with TRBD1. The germline V gene encodes CDR1 MNHEY and CDR2 SMNVEV (reference sequence). The CDR3 length is 15 residues. After removal of 3 bases from V and 4 bases from J, the junction contained 6 bases not matched to a gene.

This clone was seen only once. The chain uses TRBV6-5 and TRBJ1-5; 9 nucleotides line up with TRBD1. V was pared by 5 bases and J by 5 bases, with 4 bases of the junction left unmatched. This CDR3 is 14 amino acids long. Germline-derived CDR1 and CDR2 are MNHEY and SVGAGI. The CDR3 DNA reads as TGTGCCAGCAGTCCCGGGACAGGGTATCAGCCCCAGCATTTT. This sequence encodes CASSPGTGYQPQHF.

This clone has a single count. The chain carries TRBV9 and TRBJ2-1; TRBD2 matches 7 bases. The germline V gene has CDR1 SGDLS and CDR2 YYNGEE. Trimming at V came to 2 bases and at J to 9 bases, leaving 8 bases not matched to a gene. This CDR3 comprises 14 residues. In DNA form, the CDR3 reads TGTGCCAGCAGCGTCGCAACGGGGGGTGGTGAGCAGTTCTTC. Translated: CASSVATGGGEQFF. Variable domain in full (rest from reference TRBV9 and TRBJ2-1): DSGVTQTPKHLITATGQRVTLRCSPRSGDLSVYWYQQSLDQGLQFLIQYYNGEERAKGNILERFSAQQFPDLHSELNLSSLELGDSALYFCASSVATGGGEQFFGPGTRLTVL.

This chain joins TRBV4-3 and TRBJ1-1; no firm D call. This CDR3 is 13 amino acids long. Deletions cut 0 bases from V and 8 bases from J, with 10 bases between. Germline V gives CDR1 LGHNA, CDR2 YSLEER. As DNA, the CDR3 is TGCGCCAGCAGCCAAGATCGTATGACAGAAGCTTTCTTT. It translates to CASSQDRMTEAFF.

J is TRBJ2-6 and V is TRBV29-1, with D perhaps TRBD1 or TRBD2 (5 bases each). The length of the CDR3 is 15 residues. Trimming took off 7 bases at V and 2 bases at J, with 15 bases between the two ends. CDR1 and CDR2 from the germline V gene are SQVTM and ANQGSEA. CDR3 region: CSAALGVAGANVLTF. The DNA of the CDR3 is TGCAGCGCCGCACTGGGGGTAGCTGGGGCCAACGTCCTGACTTTC.

V gene TRBV19 combines with J gene TRBJ2-3, with D possibly matching TRBD2 (5 bases). Germline values: CDR1 LNHDA, CDR2 SQIVND (reference sequence). The CDR3 extends over 11 amino acids. V shed 6 bases and J shed 10 bases, with 11 bases lying between them. DNA for the CDR3: TGTGCCAGTAGCACTAGTTGGGCGCAGTATTTT. Its translation: CASSTSWAQYF.

This clone was found once. V is TRBV14 and J is TRBJ1-5; no clear D. Between the trimmed V and J ends, which lost 5 bases and 0 bases, there was a span of 5 bases. From germline, CDR1 is SGHDN and CDR2 FVKESK. This CDR3 has 13 amino acids. The CDR3 nucleotides read TGTGCCAGCAGCGCGGATAGCAATCAGCCCCAGCATTTT. This sequence encodes CASSADSNQPQHF.